This T cell receptor beta chain was profiled in a study of blood T cell repertoires in COVID-19. Whole-study context: Spain, Italy and the United States supplied samples that represented acute and convalescent COVID-19.

Germline V CDR1 and CDR2: SGHKS, YYEKEE (reference sequence). The CDR3 is 16 amino acids. V lost 0 bases and J lost 0; bases outside the gene matches: 3. Original handling: By means of reference gene primer amplification, nucleated cell counts were estimated. Method: immunoSEQ multiplex PCR; TCRdb's copy keeps in-frame clones and lacks some. Clonal size and the V and J genes are those of that table, whereas D and trimming came from the DNA. The data show about 160,000 clones, with about 89% seen just once and about 3% held by the top ten. The chain carries TRBV5-5 and TRBJ1-3, with 7 bases aligning to TRBD1. The specimen sequenced was peripheral blood. This clonotype was obtained from a man aged 55 to 70 with acute or convalescent COVID-19. The CDR3 DNA follows: TGTGCCAGCAGCTTGGGGACAGGAGACTCTGGAAACACCATATATTTT. Its protein product is CASSLGTGDSGNTIYF.